This T cell receptor beta chain was identified in a study of blood T cell repertoires in COVID-19. Study-level background: Sample material is recorded as cDNA or gDNA derived from T cells, B-cell-depleted T cells, or PBMCs.

Per the original data handling: The assay estimated nucleated cells by amplifying reference gene primers. The protocol was immunoSEQ multiplex PCR, while the TCRdb copy is restricted to in-frame clones and leaves out a portion. V, J and clone size were drawn from that table, and D and trimming were deduced from the DNA. The sample contains a few hundred thousand clones, around 85% of which appear only once. The clonotype originates from a woman between 70 and 85 years old with acute or convalescent COVID-19. Sequencing was performed on peripheral blood.

Here the CDR3 reads CASSQISGITDTQYF. The CDR3 DNA reads as TGCGCCAGCAGCCAAATCTCGGGGATCACAGATACGCAGTATTTT. V gene TRBV4-1 combines with J gene TRBJ2-3, with a weak D call TRBD2 (5 bases). V dropped 2 bases and J dropped 2 bases, with 11 bases sitting between them. CDR3 length: 15 amino acids. The germline V gene encodes CDR1 MGHRA and CDR2 YSYEKL.